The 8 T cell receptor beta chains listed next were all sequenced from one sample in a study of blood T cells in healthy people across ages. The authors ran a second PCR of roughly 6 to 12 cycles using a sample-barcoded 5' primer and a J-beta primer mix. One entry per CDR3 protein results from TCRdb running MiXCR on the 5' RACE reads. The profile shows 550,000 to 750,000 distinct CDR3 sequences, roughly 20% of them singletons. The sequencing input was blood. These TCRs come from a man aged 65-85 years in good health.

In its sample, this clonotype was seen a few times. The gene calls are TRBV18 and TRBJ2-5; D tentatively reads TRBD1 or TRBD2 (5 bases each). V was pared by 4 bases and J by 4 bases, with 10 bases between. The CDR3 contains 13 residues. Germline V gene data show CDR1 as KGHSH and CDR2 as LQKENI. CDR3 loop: CASSRDLRETQYF. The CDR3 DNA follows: TGTGCCAGCTCACGGGACCTTAGAGAGACCCAGTACTTC.

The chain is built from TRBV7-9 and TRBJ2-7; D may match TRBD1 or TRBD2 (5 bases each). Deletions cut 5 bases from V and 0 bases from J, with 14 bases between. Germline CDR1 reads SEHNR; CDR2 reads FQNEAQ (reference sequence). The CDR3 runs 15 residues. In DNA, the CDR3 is TGTGCCAGCAGCCCCGGGGCAGGGTTCTCCTACGAGCAGTACTTC. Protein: CASSPGAGFSYEQYF.

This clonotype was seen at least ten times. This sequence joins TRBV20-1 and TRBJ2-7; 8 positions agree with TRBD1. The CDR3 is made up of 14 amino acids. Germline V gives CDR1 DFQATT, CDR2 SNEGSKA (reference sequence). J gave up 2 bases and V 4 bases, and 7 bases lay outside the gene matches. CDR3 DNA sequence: TGCAGTGCTACCTCCGGGACAGGCGCCTACGAGCAGTACTTC. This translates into CSATSGTGAYEQYF.

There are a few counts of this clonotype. CDR3 sequence (DNA): TGTGCCAGCAGCCAACCCAGGTCTAGGGGGGCCAATGAGCAGTTCTTC. Protein product: CASSQPRSRGANEQFF. The chain couples TRBV4-2 to TRBJ2-1, with D tentatively TRBD1 or TRBD2 (6 bases each). V lost 2 bases, J lost 6 bases, and 17 bases lay in between. This CDR3 has 16 amino acids. Germline CDR1 and CDR2: LGHNA and YNFKEQ.

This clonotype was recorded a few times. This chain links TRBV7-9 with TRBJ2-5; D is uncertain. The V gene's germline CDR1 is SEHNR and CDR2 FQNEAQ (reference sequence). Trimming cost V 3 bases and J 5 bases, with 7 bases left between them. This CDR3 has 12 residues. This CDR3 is CASSFEWETQYF. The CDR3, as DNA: TGTGCCAGCAGCTTCGAGTGGGAGACCCAGTACTTC.

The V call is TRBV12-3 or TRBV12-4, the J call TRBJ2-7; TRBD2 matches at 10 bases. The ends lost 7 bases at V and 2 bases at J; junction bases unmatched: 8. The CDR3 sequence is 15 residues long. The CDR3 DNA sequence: TGTGCCAGCAATGAGGAAGCGGGAGGGCCCTACGAGCAGTACTTC. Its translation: CASNEEAGGPYEQYF.

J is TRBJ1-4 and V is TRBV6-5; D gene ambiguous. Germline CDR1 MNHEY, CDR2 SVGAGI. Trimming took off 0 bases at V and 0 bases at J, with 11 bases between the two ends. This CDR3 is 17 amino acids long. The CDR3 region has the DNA TGTGCCAGCAGTTACTCGAGCGGTCCAGCAACTAATGAAAAACTGTTTTTT. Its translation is CASSYSSGPATNEKLFF.

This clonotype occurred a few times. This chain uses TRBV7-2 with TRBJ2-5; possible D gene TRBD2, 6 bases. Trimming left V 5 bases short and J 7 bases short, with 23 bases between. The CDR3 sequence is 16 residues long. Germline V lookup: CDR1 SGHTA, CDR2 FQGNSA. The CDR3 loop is CASSPVFDTTGGTQYF. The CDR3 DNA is TGTGCCAGCAGCCCCGTGTTCGACACAACCGGGGGGACCCAGTACTTC. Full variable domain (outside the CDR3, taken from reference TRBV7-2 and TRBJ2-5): GAGVSQSPSNKVTEKGKDVELRCDPISGHTALYWYRQSLGQGLEFLIYFQGNSAPDKSGLPSDRFSAERTGGSVSTLTIQRTQQEDSAVYLCASSPVFDTTGGTQYFGPGTRLLVL.